The rows below give T cell receptor beta chains drawn from one sample of a study of blood T cell repertoires in COVID-19. Data came from immunoSEQ multiplex PCR; TCRdb stores just in-frame clones and leaves some out. In the table there are 100,000 to 150,000 clones, approximately 85% of which are singletons. The source material was peripheral blood. Receptors were obtained from a young man with COVID-19, enrolled during active disease. The CDR3 runs from the conserved cysteine through the conserved F or W. Fields, in order: D gene, clone size, V gene, J gene, CDR3 DNA, CDR3 protein. D genes are given only for firm matches. Rows may omit the clone size; those that give it use once, few, many or a size class.

>-|-|TRBV28|TRBJ1-1
TGTGCCAGCAGTTCGGGGACTGAAGCTTTCTTT
CASSSGTEAFF
>TRBD1|-|TRBV19|TRBJ1-2
TGTGCCAGTAGTGTCACAGGGGGCGATGGCTACACCTTC
CASSVTGGDGYTF
>TRBD1|once|TRBV7-9|TRBJ1-1
TGTGCCAGCAGCTCTCCAGGGGGCGGAAGGACTGAAGCTTTCTTT
CASSSPGGGRTEAFF
>-|-|TRBV19|TRBJ1-4
TGTGCCAGTAGTCTATCGACAGGAATGAATGAAAAACTGTTTTTT
CASSLSTGMNEKLFF
>TRBD1|-|TRBV6-5|TRBJ2-7
TGTGCCAGCGGGGGACAGTCCTACGAGCAGTACTTC
CASGGQSYEQYF
>-|-|TRBV6-5|TRBJ2-7
TGTGCCAGCAGTTTACAGACAGGAGTTAATCACGAGCAGTACTTC
CASSLQTGVNHEQYF
>-|-|TRBV18|TRBJ1-1
TGTGCCAGCTCACCCCGAACAGGGTGGACTGAAGCTTTCTTT
CASSPRTGWTEAFF
>-|-|TRBV7-3|TRBJ2-1
TGTGCCAGCAGCTTATTCTCGGGTGAGGGCTATGAGCAGTTCTTC
CASSLFSGEGYEQFF
>TRBD2|many|TRBV27|TRBJ2-1
TGTGCCAGCAGATTCGGCGGGACTAGCACCCAAAAGCAGTTCTTC
CASRFGGTSTQKQFF
>TRBD2|-|TRBV28|TRBJ2-7
TGTGCCAGCAGTTTGTCGGGCGGGGGGGCTGGCGAGCAGTACTTC
CASSLSGGGAGEQYF
>-|-|TRBV19|TRBJ1-5
TGTGCCAGTAGTATGGGGAGGGGAGAAAGACAGCCCCAGCATTTT
CASSMGRGERQPQHF
>TRBD1|-|TRBV5-6|TRBJ1-2
TGTGCCAGCAGCTTGGTCGGCAGGACAGGGGAAGGCTACACCTTC
CASSLVGRTGEGYTF
>TRBD1|few|TRBV7-3|TRBJ1-1
TGTGCCAGCAGCTGGACAGGGCGCACTGAAGCTTTCTTT
CASSWTGRTEAFF
>-|-|TRBV4-3|TRBJ2-7
TGCGCCAGCAGCCAAGATAAAGGGGACGAGCAGTACTTC
CASSQDKGDEQYF
>TRBD1|-|TRBV7-8|TRBJ2-2
TGTGCCAGCAGCTTATGGACAGGGGGGAACACCGGGGAGCTGTTTTTT
CASSLWTGGNTGELFF
>TRBD2|-|TRBV7-9|TRBJ2-2
TGTGCCTCAGCGGGGGCAGGGCCAGGCTCGAACACCGGGGAGCTGTTTTTT
CASAGAGPGSNTGELFF
>-|-|TRBV29-1|TRBJ1-6
TGCAGCGTAGGGATGTTGAAAGGGGACACCAATTCACCCCTCCACTTT
CSVGMLKGDTNSPLHF
>TRBD1|many|TRBV7-9|TRBJ2-7
TGTGCCAGCAGCATCTCCGGGACAGTCTCCTACGAGCAGTACTTC
CASSISGTVSYEQYF
>TRBD2|-|TRBV6-1|TRBJ2-7
TGTGCCAGCAGTGAAAGGTTGGGAGCGGGAAGGCTTGAGCAGTACTTC
CASSERLGAGRLEQYF
>-|once|TRBV2|TRBJ2-7
TGTGCCAGTCTAGGCGGGGTTGGGTACGAGCAGTACTTC
CASLGGVGYEQYF
>TRBD1|-|TRBV2|TRBJ1-2
TGTGCCAGCAGCCCGGGACAGGGGACCTATGGCTACACCTTC
CASSPGQGTYGYTF
>-|-|TRBV27|TRBJ1-1
TGTGCCAGCAGTTCTCTCGGACAGAACACTGAAGCTTTCTTT
CASSSLGQNTEAFF
>-|-|TRBV25-1|TRBJ1-6
TGTGCCAGCAGTGGGGGGCTATCACCCCTCCACTTT
CASSGGLSPLHF
>-|-|TRBV7-9|TRBJ2-1
TGTGCCAGCAGCCTTCTCCGGGCCCCGAGGGGGGGGGAGCAGTTCTTC
CASSLLRAPRGGEQFF
>-|few|TRBV28|TRBJ1-1
TGTGCCAGCAGAGGCTCTAAACAGGGATTCTTTTCCAGCACTGAAGCTTTCTTT
CASRGSKQGFFSSTEAFF
>-|few|TRBV11-3|TRBJ2-7
TGTGCCAGCAGCTTAGAGAGGTTCGTGGGTGAGCAGTACTTC
CASSLERFVGEQYF
>TRBD2|-|TRBV5-8|TRBJ2-3
TGTGCCAGCAGCCCAGTAGCGGGGAATACGCAGTATTTT
CASSPVAGNTQYF
>-|-|TRBV28|TRBJ1-5
TGTGCCAGCAGCTCCTGGGACAACTATCAGCCCCAGCATTTT
CASSSWDNYQPQHF
>-|-|TRBV28|TRBJ1-5
TGTGCCAGCCGGGGGGGGAATCAGCCCCAGCATTTT
CASRGGNQPQHF
>-|-|TRBV24-1|TRBJ2-5
TGTGCCACCAGTGATATCCGGAGGGGAGAGACCCAGTACTTC
CATSDIRRGETQYF
>-|-|TRBV9|TRBJ2-1
TGTGCCAGCAGCTCCCTAATCCACAATGAGCAGTTCTTC
CASSSLIHNEQFF
>-|-|TRBV6-5|TRBJ1-1
TGTGTCAGCGGCCCGCCGAACACTGAAGCTTTCTTT
CVSGPPNTEAFF
>-|once|TRBV9|TRBJ2-1
TGTGCCAGCAGCCTGCTCCTAGCTAACTCCTACAATGAGCAGTTCTTC
CASSLLLANSYNEQFF
>TRBD1|once|TRBV18|TRBJ1-2
TGTGCCAGCTCACCACAAGCGCAGGGGGCGGATGGCTACACCTTC
CASSPQAQGADGYTF
>-|-|TRBV6-5|TRBJ2-7
TGTGCCAGCAGTTACTCCGACACATACCTCCAGTACTTC
CASSYSDTYLQYF
>TRBD1|-|TRBV14|TRBJ1-1
TGTGCCAGCAGCCGAGACTGGACAGGGGTTACCGAAGCTTTCTTT
CASSRDWTGVTEAFF
>-|few|TRBV5-1|TRBJ1-1
TGCGCCAGCAGCTTGGACAGGCCCCAGAACACTGAAGCTTTCTTT
CASSLDRPQNTEAFF
>TRBD1|-|TRBV5-4|TRBJ2-5
TGTGCCAGCAGCTTGGCGGGACAGAAAGAGACCCAGTACTTC
CASSLAGQKETQYF
>-|-|TRBV15|TRBJ2-3
TGTGCCACCAGCAGAGATTGGAGACTCTACTCTAGCACAGATACGCAGTATTTT
CATSRDWRLYSSTDTQYF
>TRBD2|-|TRBV7-7|TRBJ2-2
TGTGCCAGCAGCTTAAAGGCGGGAGAGGGAACCGGGGAGCTGTTTTTT
CASSLKAGEGTGELFF
>TRBD2|-|TRBV5-1|TRBJ2-7
TGCGCCAGCAGCCCTACTAGCGGAGGCAACTACGAGCAGTACTTC
CASSPTSGGNYEQYF
>-|-|TRBV4-3|TRBJ2-7
TGCGCCAGCAGCCAAGATCAGCCAGGGACCTACGAGCAGTACTTC
CASSQDQPGTYEQYF
>-|-|TRBV5-8|TRBJ1-1
TGTGCCAGCAGCCAAGCACGCGGGGGCGCTGACACTGAAGCTTTCTTT
CASSQARGGADTEAFF
>-|once|TRBV19|TRBJ2-7
TGTGCCAGTAGTACCAACTTTGCTGCCTCCTACGAGCAGTACTTC
CASSTNFAASYEQYF
>-|once|TRBV4-3|TRBJ2-3
TGCGCCAGCAGCCAAGATCTACAATGGGGGGGCACAGATACGCAGTATTTT
CASSQDLQWGGTDTQYF
>-|-|TRBV3-1/TRBV3-2|TRBJ1-2
TGTGCCAGCAGCAAGGGAGGGGGTGGCTACACCTTC
CASSKGGGGYTF
>-|-|TRBV18|TRBJ2-2
TGTGCCAGCTCCCAGGGCCTGAACACCGGGGAGCTGTTTTTT
CASSQGLNTGELFF
>-|-|TRBV30|TRBJ2-7
TGTGCCTGGAGCACGGAGTCCCGACACGAGCAGTACTTC
CAWSTESRHEQYF
>TRBD1|-|TRBV7-6|TRBJ1-2
TGTGCCAGCAGCCCCCGGGACAGGGTAGGGGATGGCTACACCTTC
CASSPRDRVGDGYTF
>-|-|TRBV5-1|TRBJ1-2
TGCGCCAGCAGCTTGGGGCAGGGGTATAACTATGGCTACACCTTC
CASSLGQGYNYGYTF
>-|-|TRBV7-9|TRBJ1-1
TGTGCCAGCAGCTTAGAGGACAGTCGGAACACTGAAGCTTTCTTT
CASSLEDSRNTEAFF
>-|-|TRBV9|TRBJ2-3
TGTGCCAGCAGCGTAGGCCGCGGACTTAGCGGCACAGATACGCAGTATTTT
CASSVGRGLSGTDTQYF
>-|once|TRBV10-3|TRBJ2-7
TGTGCCATCAGTGAGGCGATCAACTCCTACGAGCAGTACTTC
CAISEAINSYEQYF
>-|once|TRBV19|TRBJ2-5
TGTGCCAGTAGCAGGGCAGTTCAAGAGACCCAGTACTTC
CASSRAVQETQYF
>TRBD1|-|TRBV19|TRBJ2-1
TGTGCCAGTAGTATCTCCGACAGGGGCGGTGAGCAGTTCTTC
CASSISDRGGEQFF
>-|-|TRBV9|TRBJ1-3
TGTGCCAGCAGCCCTCAGGTTAACACCATATATTTT
CASSPQVNTIYF